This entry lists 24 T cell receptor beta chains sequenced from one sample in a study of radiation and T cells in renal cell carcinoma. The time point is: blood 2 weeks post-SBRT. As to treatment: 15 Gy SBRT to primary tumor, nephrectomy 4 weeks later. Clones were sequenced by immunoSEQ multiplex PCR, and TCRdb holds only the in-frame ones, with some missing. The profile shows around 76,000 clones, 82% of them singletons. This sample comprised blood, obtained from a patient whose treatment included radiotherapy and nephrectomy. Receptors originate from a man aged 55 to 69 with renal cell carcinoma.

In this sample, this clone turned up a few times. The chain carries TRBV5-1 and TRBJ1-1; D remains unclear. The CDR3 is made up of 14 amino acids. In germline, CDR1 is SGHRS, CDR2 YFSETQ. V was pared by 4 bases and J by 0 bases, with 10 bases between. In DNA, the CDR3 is TGCGCCAGCAGCCCAGGCTTCATGAACACTGAAGCTTTCTTT. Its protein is CASSPGFMNTEAFF.

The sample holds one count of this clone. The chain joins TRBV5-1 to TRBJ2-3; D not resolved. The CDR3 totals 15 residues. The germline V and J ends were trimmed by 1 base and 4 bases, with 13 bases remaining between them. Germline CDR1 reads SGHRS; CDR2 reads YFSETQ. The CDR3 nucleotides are TGCGCCAGCAGCTTGAACGGGCAAGTGTCAGATACGCAGTATTTT. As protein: CASSLNGQVSDTQYF.

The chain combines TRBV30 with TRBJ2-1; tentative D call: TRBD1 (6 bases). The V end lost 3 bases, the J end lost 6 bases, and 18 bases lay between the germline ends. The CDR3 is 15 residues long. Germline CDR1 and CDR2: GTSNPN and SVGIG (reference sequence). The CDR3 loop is CAWSRRSQDSNEQFF. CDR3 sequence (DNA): TGTGCCTGGAGCCGCCGATCCCAGGACAGCAATGAGCAGTTCTTC.

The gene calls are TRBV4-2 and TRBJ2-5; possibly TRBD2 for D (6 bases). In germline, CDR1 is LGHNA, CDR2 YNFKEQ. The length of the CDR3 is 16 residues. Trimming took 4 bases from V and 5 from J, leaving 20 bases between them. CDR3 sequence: CASSLSEREEGETQYF. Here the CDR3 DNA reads TGTGCCAGCAGCCTTTCAGAGAGGGAGGAGGGGGAGACCCAGTACTTC.

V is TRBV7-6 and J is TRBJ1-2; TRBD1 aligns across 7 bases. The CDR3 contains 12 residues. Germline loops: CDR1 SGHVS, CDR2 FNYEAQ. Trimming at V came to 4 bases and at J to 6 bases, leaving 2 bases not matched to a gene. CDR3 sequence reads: CASSSQGDGYTF. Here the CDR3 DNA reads TGTGCCAGCAGCTCCCAGGGGGATGGCTACACCTTC.

CDR3 amino acids: CASSVGRTPSGIFYEQYF. The DNA for the CDR3 is TGTGCCAGTAGCGTCGGCAGGACCCCTAGCGGGATCTTCTACGAGCAGTACTTC. The J gene is TRBJ2-7, the V gene TRBV19, with 9 bases lining up with TRBD2. Trimming removed 6 bases from V and 3 bases from J; junction bases left unmatched: 18. The CDR3 runs 18 residues. Germline V gene data show CDR1 as LNHDA and CDR2 as SQIVND (reference sequence). Looking up the rest from reference TRBV19 and TRBJ2-7 gives the full variable domain: DGGITQSPKYLFRKEGQNVTLSCEQNLNHDAMYWYRQDPGQGLRLIYYSQIVNDFQKGDIAEGYSVSREKKESFPLTVTSAQKNPTAFYLCASSVGRTPSGIFYEQYFGPGTRLTVT.

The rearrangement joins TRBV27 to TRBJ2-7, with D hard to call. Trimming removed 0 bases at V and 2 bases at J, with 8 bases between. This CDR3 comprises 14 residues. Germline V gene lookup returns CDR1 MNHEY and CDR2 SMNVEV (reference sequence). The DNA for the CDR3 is TGTGCCAGCAGTTTATCGGCCCGCCCCTACGAGCAGTACTTC. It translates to CASSLSARPYEQYF.

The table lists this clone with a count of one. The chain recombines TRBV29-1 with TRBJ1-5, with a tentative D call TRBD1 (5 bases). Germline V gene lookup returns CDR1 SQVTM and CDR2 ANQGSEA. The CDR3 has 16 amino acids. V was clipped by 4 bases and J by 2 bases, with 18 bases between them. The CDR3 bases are TGCAGCGTTGGGGGACGGACGGTTTTGTGCAATCAGCCCCAGCATTTT. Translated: CSVGGRTVLCNQPQHF.

The CDR3 region has the DNA TGTGCCAGCAGTGGCCCAAGACAGGGAGATACGCAGTATTTT. Translation: CASSGPRQGDTQYF. This sequence joins TRBV6-1 and TRBJ2-3; 7 bases map to TRBD1. Germline V gene data show CDR1 as MNHNS and CDR2 as SASEGT. The junction had 6 bases not matched to a gene; V was cut back by 4 bases and J by 5 bases. The CDR3 totals 14 residues.

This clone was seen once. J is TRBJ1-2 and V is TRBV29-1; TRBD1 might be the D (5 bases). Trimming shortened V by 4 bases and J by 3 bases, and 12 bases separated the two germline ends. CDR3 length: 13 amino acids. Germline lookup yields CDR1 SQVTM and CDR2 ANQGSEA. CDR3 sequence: CSVASRADYGYTF. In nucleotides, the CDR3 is TGCAGCGTTGCCTCCAGGGCGGACTATGGCTACACCTTC.

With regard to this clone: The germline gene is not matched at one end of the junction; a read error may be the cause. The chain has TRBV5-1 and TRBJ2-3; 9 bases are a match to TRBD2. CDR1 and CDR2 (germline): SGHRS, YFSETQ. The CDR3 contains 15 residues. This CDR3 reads CASSLALGIGTSKDF. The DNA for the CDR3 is TGCGCCAGCAGCTTGGCCCTTGGAATAGGGACTAGCAAAGATTTT.

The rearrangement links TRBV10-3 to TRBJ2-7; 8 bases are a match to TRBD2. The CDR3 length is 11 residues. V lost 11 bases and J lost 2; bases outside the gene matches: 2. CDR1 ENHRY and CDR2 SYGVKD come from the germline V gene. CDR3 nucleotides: TGTGCCTCGGGGGGGACCTACGAGCAGTACTTC. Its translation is CASGGTYEQYF.

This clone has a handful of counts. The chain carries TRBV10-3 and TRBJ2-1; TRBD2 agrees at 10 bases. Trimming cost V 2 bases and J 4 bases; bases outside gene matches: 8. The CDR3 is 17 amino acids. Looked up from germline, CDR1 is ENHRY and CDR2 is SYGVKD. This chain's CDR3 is CAISERSGRANYNEQFF. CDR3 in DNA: TGTGCCATCAGTGAGCGGAGCGGGAGGGCGAATTACAATGAGCAGTTCTTC.

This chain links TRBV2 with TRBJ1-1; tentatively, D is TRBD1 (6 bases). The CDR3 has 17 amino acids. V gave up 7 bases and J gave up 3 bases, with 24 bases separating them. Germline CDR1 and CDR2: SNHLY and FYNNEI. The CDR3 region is CASINGGAMPKDTEAFF. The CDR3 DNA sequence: TGTGCCAGCATTAACGGGGGGGCCATGCCTAAGGACACTGAAGCTTTCTTT.

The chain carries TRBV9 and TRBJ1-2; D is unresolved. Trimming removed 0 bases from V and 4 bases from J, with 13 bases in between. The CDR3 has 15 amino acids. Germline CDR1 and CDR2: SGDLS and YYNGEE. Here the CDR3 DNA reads TGTGCCAGCAGCGTAGCGGTCGGGGAACCCTATGGCTACACCTTC. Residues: CASSVAVGEPYGYTF.

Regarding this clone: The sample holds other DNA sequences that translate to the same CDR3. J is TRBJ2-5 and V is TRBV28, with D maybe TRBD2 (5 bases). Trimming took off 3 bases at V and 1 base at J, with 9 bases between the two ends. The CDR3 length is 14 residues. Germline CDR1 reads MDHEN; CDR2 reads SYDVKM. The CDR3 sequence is CASSLISGQETQYF. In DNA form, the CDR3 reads TGTGCCAGCAGTTTGATCAGCGGCCAAGAGACCCAGTACTTC.

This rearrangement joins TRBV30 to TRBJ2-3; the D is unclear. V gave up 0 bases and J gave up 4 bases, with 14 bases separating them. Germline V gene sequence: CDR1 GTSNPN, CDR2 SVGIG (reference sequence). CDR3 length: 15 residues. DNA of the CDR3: TGTGCCTGGAGTGTCTCCCAGTATCATCCAGATACGCAGTATTTT. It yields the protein CAWSVSQYHPDTQYF.

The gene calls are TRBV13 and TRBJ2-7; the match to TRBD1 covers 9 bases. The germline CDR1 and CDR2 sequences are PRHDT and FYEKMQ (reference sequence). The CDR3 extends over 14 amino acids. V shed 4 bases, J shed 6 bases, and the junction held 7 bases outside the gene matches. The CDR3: CASSWGTGSREQYF. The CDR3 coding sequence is TGTGCCAGCAGCTGGGGGACAGGGAGTCGCGAGCAGTACTTC.

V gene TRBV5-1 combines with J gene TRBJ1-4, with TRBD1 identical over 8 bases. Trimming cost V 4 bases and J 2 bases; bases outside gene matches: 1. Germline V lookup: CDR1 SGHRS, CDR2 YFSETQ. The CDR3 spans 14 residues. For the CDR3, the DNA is TGCGCCAGCAGCCGGACAGGGACTAATGAAAAACTGTTTTTT. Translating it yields CASSRTGTNEKLFF.

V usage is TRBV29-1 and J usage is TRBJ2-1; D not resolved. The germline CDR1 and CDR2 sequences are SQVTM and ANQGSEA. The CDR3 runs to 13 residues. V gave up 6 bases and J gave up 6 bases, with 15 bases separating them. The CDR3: CSVYKLRLNEQFF. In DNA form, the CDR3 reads TGCAGCGTCTACAAACTCCGTCTCAATGAGCAGTTCTTC.

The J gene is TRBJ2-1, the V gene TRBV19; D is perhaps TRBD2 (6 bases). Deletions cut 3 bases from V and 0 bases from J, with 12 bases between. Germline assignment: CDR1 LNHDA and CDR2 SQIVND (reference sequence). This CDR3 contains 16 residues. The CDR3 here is CASSIWRGSSYNEQFF. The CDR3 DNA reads TGTGCCAGTAGTATTTGGCGGGGTAGCTCCTACAATGAGCAGTTCTTC.

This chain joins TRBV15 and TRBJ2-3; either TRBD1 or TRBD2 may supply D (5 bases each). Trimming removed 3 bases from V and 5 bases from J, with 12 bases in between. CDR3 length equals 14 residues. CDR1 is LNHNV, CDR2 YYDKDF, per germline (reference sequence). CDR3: CATSRTGGEDTQYF. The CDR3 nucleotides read TGTGCCACCAGCAGGACTGGGGGTGAAGATACGCAGTATTTT.

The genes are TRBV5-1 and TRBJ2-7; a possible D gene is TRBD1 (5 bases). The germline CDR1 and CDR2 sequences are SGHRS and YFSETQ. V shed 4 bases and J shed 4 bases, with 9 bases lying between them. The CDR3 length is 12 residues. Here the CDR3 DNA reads TGCGCCAGCAGCAAGGACACTTACGAGCAGTACTTC. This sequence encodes CASSKDTYEQYF.

The DNA for the CDR3 is TGTGCCAGCATTCCCCCCCGAAACAATCAGCCCCAGCATTTT. Its translation is CASIPPRNNQPQHF. This chain connects TRBV28 to TRBJ1-5, with D unresolved. Germline V CDR1 and CDR2: MDHEN, SYDVKM. This CDR3 spans 14 amino acids. V lost 7 bases, J lost 3 bases, and 13 bases lay in between.